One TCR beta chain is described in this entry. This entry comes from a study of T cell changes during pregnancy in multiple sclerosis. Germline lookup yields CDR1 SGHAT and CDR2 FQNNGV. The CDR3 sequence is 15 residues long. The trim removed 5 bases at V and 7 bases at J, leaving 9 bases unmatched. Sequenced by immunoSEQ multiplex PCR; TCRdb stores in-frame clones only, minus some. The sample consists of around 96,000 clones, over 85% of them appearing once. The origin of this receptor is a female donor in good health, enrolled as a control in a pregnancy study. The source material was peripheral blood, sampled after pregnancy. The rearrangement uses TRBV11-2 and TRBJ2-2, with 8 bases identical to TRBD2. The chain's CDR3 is CASSLGGGRIGELFF. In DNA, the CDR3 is TGTGCCAGCAGCCTTGGCGGGGGGCGAATCGGGGAGCTGTTTTTT.